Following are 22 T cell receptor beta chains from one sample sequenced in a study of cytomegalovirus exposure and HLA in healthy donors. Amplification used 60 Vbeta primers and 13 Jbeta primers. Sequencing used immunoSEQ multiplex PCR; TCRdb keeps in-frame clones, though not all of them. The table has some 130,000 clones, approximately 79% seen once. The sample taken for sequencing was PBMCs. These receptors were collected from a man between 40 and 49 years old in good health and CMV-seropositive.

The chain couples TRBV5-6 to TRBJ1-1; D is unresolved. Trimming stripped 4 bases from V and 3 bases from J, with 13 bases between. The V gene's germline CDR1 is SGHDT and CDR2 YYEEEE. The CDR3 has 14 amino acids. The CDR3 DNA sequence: TGTGCCAGCAGCCCCCCCTTCACGGACACTGAAGCTTTCTTT. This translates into CASSPPFTDTEAFF.

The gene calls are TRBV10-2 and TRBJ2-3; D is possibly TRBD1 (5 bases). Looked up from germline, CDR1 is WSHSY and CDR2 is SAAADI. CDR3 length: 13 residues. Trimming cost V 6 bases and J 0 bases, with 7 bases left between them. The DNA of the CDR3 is TGCGCCAGCAGGACAGCTAGCACAGATACGCAGTATTTT. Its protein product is CASRTASTDTQYF.

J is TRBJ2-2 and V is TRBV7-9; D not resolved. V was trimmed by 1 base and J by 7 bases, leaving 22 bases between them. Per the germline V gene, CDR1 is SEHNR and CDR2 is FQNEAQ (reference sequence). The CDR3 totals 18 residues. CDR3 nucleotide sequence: TGTGCCAGCAGCTTAGGTCTGCTCCTCCCAGCGAACGGCGGGGAGCTGTTTTTT. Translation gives CASSLGLLLPANGGELFF.

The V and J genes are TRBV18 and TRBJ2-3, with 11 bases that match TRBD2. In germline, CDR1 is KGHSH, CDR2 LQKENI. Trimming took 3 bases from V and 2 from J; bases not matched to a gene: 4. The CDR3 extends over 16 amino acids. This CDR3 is CASSPGTSGYTDTQYF. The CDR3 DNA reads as TGTGCCAGCTCACCCGGGACTAGCGGTTACACAGATACGCAGTATTTT.

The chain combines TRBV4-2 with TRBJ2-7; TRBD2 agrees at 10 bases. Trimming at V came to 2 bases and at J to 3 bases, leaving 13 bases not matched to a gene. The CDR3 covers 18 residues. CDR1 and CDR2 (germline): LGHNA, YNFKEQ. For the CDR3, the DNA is TGTGCCAGCAGCCAAAGTAGGGGGCTAGCGGGAGTCGTCTACGAGCAGTACTTC. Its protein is CASSQSRGLAGVVYEQYF.

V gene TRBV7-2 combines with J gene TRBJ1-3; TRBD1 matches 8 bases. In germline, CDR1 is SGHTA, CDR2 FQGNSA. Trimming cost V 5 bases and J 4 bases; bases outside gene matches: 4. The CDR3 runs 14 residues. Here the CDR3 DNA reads TGTGCCAGCAGCCGTGGACAGGGCGGAAACACCATATATTTT. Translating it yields CASSRGQGGNTIYF.

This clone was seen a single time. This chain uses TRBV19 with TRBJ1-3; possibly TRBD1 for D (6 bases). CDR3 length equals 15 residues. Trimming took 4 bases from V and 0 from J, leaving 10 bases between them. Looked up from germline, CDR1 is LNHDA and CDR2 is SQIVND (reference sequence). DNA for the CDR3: TGTGCCAGTAGTACAAGGACAGACTCTGGAAACACCATATATTTT. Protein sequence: CASSTRTDSGNTIYF.

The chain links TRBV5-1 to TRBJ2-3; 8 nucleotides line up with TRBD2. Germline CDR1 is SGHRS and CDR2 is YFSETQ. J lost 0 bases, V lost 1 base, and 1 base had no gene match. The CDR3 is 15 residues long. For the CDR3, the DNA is TGCGCCAGCAGCTTGATAGCGGGAAGCACAGATACGCAGTATTTT. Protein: CASSLIAGSTDTQYF.

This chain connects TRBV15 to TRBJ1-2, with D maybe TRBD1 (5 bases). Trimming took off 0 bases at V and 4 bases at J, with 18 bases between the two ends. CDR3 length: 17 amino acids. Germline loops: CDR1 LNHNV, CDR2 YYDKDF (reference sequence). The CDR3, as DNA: TGTGCCACCAGCAGAGATCACACCCTCGCCAGGGCCTATGGCTACACCTTC. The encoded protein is CATSRDHTLARAYGYTF.

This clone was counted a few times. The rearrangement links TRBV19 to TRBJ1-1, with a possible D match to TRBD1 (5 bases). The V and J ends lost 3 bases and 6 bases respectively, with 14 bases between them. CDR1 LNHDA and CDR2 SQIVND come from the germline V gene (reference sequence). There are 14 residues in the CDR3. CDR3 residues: CASSIPGSGAEAFF. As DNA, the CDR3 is TGTGCCAGTAGTATCCCCGGGTCGGGGGCTGAAGCTTTCTTT. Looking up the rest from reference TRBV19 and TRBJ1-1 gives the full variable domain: DGGITQSPKYLFRKEGQNVTLSCEQNLNHDAMYWYRQDPGQGLRLIYYSQIVNDFQKGDIAEGYSVSREKKESFPLTVTSAQKNPTAFYLCASSIPGSGAEAFFGQGTRLTVV.

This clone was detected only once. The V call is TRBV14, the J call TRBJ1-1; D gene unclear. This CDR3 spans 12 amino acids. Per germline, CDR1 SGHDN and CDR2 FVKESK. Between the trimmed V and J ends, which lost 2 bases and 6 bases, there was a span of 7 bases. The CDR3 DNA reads TGTGCCAGCAGCCAACGAGGCCCTGAAGCTTTCTTT. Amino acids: CASSQRGPEAFF.

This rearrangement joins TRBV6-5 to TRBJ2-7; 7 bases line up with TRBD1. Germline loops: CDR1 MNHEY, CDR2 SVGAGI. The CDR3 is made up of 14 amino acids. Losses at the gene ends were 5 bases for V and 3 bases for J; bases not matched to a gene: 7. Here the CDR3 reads CASSDDGQDYEQYF. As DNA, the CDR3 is TGTGCCAGCAGTGACGACGGACAGGACTACGAGCAGTACTTC.

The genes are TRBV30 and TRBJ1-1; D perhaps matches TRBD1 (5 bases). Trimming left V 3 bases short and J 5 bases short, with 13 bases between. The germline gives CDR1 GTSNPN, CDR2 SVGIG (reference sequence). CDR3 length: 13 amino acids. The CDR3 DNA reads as TGTGCCTGGAGCCGTAGGGGAGGGACTGAAGCTTTCTTT. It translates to CAWSRRGGTEAFF. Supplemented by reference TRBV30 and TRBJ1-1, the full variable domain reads SQTIHQWPATLVQPVGSPLSLECTVEGTSNPNLYWYRQAAGRGLQLLFYSVGIGQISSEVPQNLSASRPQDRQFILSSKKLLLSDSGFYLCAWSRRGGTEAFFGQGTRLTVV.

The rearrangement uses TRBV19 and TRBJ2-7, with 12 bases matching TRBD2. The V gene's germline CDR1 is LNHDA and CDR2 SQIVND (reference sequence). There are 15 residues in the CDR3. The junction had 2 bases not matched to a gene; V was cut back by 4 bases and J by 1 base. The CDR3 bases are TGTGCCAGTAGTACAACTAGCGGGAGGTCCTACGAGCAGTACTTC. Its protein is CASSTTSGRSYEQYF.

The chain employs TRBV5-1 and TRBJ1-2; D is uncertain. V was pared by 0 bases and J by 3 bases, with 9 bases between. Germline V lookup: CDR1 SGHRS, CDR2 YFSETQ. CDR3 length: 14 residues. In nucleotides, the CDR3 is TGCGCCAGCAGCTTGGTCGGCGGCGACTATGGCTACACCTTC. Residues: CASSLVGGDYGYTF.

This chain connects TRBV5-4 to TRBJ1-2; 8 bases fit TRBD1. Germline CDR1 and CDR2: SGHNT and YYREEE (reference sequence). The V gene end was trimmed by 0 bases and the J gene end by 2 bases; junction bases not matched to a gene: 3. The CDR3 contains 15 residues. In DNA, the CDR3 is TGTGCCAGCAGCTTGGCCTCAGGGGGCAACTATGGCTACACCTTC. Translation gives CASSLASGGNYGYTF.

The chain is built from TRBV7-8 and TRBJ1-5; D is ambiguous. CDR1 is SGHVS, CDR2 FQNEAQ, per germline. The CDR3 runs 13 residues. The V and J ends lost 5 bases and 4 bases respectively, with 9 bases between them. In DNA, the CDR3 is TGTGCCAGCAGCAACCTGGAGAATCAGCCCCAGCATTTT. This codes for CASSNLENQPQHF.

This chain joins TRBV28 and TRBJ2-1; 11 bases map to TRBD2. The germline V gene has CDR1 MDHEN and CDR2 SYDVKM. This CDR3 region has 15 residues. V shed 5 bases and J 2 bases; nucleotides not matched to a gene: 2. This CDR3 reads CASSTTSGAYNEQFF. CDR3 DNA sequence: TGTGCCAGCAGTACGACTAGCGGGGCCTACAATGAGCAGTTCTTC.

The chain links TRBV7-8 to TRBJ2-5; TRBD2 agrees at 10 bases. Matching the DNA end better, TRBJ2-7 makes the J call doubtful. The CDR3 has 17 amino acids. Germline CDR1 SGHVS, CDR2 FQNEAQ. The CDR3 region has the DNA TGTGCCAGCAGCCCTAGAACTAGCGGGAAAAACACCTACGAGCAGTACTTC. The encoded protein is CASSPRTSGKNTYEQYF.

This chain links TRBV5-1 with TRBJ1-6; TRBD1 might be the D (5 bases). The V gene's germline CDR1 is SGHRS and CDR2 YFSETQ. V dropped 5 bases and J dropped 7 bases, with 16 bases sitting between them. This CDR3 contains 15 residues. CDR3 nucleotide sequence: TGCGCCAGCAGTCGTCGCGGGACTGCAAATTCACCCCTCCACTTT. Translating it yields CASSRRGTANSPLHF.

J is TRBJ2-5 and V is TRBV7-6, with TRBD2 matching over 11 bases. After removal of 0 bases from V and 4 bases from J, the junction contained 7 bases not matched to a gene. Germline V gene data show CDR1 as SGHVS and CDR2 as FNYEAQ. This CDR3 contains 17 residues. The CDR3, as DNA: TGTGCCAGCAGCTTAGCAGGACTAGCGGGTGCTCTAGAGACCCAGTACTTC. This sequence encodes CASSLAGLAGALETQYF. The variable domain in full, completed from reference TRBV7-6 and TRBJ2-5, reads GAGVSQSPRYKVTKRGQDVALRCDPISGHVSLYWYRQALGQGPEFLTYFNYEAQQDKSGLPNDRFSAERPEGSISTLTIQRTEQRDSAMYRCASSLAGLAGALETQYFGPGTRLLVL.

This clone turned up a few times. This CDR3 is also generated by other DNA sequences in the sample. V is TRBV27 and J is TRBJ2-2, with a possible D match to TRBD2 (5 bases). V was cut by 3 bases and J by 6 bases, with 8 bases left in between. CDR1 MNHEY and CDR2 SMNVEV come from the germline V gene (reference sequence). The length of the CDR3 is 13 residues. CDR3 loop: CASSFTSAGELFF. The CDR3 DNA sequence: TGTGCCAGCAGTTTTACTAGTGCCGGGGAGCTGTTTTTT.